This T cell receptor (beta chain) was sequenced during a study of siplizumab effects on memory and regulatory T cells. CDR1 is MNHEY and CDR2 is SVGAGI in the germline V gene. The ends were cut back, 5 bases at V and 4 bases at J, with 15 bases in the middle. This CDR3 comprises 15 residues. Assayed TCR templates numbered about 10^5 for each sample. Sequencing was performed with immunoSEQ multiplex PCR; in TCRdb, only in-frame clones are kept and a portion is missing. The table shows some 100,000 clones, with about 91% occurring only once. This receptor was identified in a human donor in good health. Some clones in this sample may be carry-over from other donors' samples. Source material: CD4+ T cells sorted from blood. The chain is built from TRBV6-5 and TRBJ2-1; D unresolved. The CDR3, as DNA: TGTGCCAGCAGTAGCACCCCGGACGGATACAATGAGCAGTTCTTC. Translated: CASSSTPDGYNEQFF.